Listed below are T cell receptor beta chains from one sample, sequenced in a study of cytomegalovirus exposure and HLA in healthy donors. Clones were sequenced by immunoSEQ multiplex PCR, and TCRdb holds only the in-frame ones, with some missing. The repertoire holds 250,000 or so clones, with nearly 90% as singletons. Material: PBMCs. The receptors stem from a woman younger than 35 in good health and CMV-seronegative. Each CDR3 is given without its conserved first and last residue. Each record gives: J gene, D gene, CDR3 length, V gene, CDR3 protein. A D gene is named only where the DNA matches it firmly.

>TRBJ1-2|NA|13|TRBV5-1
ASSLYTGTIDGYT
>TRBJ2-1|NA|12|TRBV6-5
ASSYSSRVVEQF
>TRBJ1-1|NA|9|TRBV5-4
ASSLGPEAF
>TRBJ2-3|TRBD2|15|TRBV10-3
AISVPAGGYLADTQY
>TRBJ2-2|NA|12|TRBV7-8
ASVSQSNTGELF
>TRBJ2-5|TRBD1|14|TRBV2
ASSFSTGGAGETQY
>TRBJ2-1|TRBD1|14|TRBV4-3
ASSQEGGQDYNEQF
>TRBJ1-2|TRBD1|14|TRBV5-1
ASSYVQGQGPYGYT
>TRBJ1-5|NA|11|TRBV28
ASATGRLQPQH
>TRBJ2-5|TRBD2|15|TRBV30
AWSRGGAGQPLETQY
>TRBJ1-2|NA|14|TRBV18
ASSPDAQGGNYGYT
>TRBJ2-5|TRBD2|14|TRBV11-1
ASSFVRGGSQETQY
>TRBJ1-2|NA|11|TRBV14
ASSQASNYGYT
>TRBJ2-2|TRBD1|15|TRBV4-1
ASSQDERGRSTGELF
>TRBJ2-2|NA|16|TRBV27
ASSLYVGRRGDTGELF